These 2 T cell receptor beta chains were all obtained from the same sample, sequenced in a study of blood T cells in healthy people across ages. The use of a sample-barcoded 5' primer and a J-beta primer mix characterized a second PCR of about 6 to 11 cycles. TCRdb analysed the 5' RACE reads with MiXCR anew, one entry per CDR3 protein. The repertoire consists of 700,000 to 1,000,000 distinct CDR3 sequences, with 40% to 50% occurring once and the leading ten covering around 18%. Sequencing was done on a sample of blood. The receptors derive from a man between 60 and 70 years old in good health.

This clonotype was counted only a few times. V gene TRBV20-1 combines with J gene TRBJ2-1, with D maybe TRBD2 (5 bases). V gave up 1 base and J gave up 7 bases, with 17 bases separating them. Germline CDR1 is DFQATT and CDR2 is SNEGSKA (reference sequence). The CDR3 sequence is 15 residues long. CDR3 loop: CSARVRGSGRNEQFF. DNA for the CDR3: TGCAGTGCTAGAGTTCGAGGGTCTGGTAGGAATGAGCAGTTCTTC.

This chain links TRBV11-1 with TRBJ2-1; 7 nucleotides align to TRBD1. The J call may be incorrect, as the DNA end agrees better with TRBJ2-7. CDR1 and CDR2 (germline): SGHAT, FQDESV (reference sequence). The CDR3 loop spans 13 amino acids. CDR3 DNA sequence: TGTGCCAGCAGTTTGGGACAGAACAATGAGCAGTACTTC. Translated: CASSLGQNNEQYF.